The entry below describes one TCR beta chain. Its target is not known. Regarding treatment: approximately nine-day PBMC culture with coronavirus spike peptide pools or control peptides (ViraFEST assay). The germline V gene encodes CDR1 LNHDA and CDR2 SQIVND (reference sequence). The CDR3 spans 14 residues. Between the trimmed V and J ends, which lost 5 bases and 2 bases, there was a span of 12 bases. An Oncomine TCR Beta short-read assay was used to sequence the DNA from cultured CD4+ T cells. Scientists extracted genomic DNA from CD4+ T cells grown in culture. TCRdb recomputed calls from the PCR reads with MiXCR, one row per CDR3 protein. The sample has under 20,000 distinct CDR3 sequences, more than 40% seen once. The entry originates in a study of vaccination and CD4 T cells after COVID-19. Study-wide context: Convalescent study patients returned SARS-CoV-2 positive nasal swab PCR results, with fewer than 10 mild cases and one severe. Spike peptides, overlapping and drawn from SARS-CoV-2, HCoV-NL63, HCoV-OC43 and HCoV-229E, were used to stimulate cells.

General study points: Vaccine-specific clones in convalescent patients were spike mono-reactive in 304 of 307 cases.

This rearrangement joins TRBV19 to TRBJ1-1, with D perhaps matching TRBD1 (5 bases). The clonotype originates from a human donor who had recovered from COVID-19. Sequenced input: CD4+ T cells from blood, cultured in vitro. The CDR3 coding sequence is TGTGCCAGTAGTCCCTTCGACAGTAACACTGAAGCTTTCTTT. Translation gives CASSPFDSNTEAFF.